This T cell receptor beta chain was recovered during a study of monozygotic twins with inflammatory bowel disease. Study observations and caveats: Among IBD patients, fewer clonotypes were shared with others than among healthy twins, especially with disease activity.

TCRdb reprocessed the 5' RACE reads and reports one entry per CDR3 protein, with no DNA. The sample totals 350,000 to 400,000 distinct CDR3 sequences. Investigators extracted total RNA from whole blood and did not sort T cells. Remarks on this clonotype: What it recognizes is unknown.

The CDR3 is made up of 14 amino acids. Germline CDR1 SGHRS, CDR2 YFSETQ. The sample taken for sequencing was blood. V usage is TRBV5-1 and J usage is TRBJ2-1; there is no DNA to check the TCRdb D call of TRBD2. This sequence was found in a human donor with ulcerative colitis or Crohn's disease, or a healthy co-twin of an affected twin (not recorded which). CDR3 protein: CASSPRTPLREQFF. Looking up the rest from reference TRBV5-1 and TRBJ2-1 gives the full variable domain: KAGVTQTPRYLIKTRGQQVTLSCSPISGHRSVSWYQQTPGQGLQFLFEYFSETQRNKGNFPGRFSGRQFSNSRSEMNVSTLELGDSALYLCASSPRTPLREQFFGPGTRLTVL.